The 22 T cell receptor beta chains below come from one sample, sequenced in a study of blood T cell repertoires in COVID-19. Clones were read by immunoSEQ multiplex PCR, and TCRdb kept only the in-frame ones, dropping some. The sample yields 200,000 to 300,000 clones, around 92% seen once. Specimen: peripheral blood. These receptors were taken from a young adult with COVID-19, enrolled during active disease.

In nucleotides, the CDR3 is TGTGCCAGCAAAACGACCGGGACACAGAACACTGAAGCTTTCTTT. Protein product: CASKTTGTQNTEAFF. The chain uses TRBV28 and TRBJ1-1; TRBD1 is a possible D gene (6 bases). V dropped 7 bases and J dropped 1 base, with 16 bases sitting between them. The germline V gene has CDR1 MDHEN and CDR2 SYDVKM. This CDR3 contains 15 residues.

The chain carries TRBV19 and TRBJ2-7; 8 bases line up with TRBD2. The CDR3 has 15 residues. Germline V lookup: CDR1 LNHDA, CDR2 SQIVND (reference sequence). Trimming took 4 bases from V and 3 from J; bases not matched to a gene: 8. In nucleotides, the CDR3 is TGTGCCAGTAGTAAAGTAGCGGGAAGAGGCTACGAGCAGTACTTC. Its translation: CASSKVAGRGYEQYF.

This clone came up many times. CDR3 region: CASSQDWATGWYGYTF. CDR3 sequence (DNA): TGTGCCAGCAGCCAAGACTGGGCTACAGGGTGGTATGGCTACACCTTC. This chain links TRBV3-1 (or the pseudogene TRBV3-2) with TRBJ1-2, with D perhaps TRBD1 (6 bases). The CDR3 sequence is 16 residues long. V was pared by 0 bases and J by 5 bases, with 16 bases between. Germline lookup yields CDR1 LGHDT and CDR2 YNNKEL (reference sequence).

This CDR3 is CASSITGARSTEAFF. CDR3 DNA: TGTGCCAGTAGCATCACAGGGGCGAGGAGCACTGAAGCTTTCTTT. The chain links TRBV19 to TRBJ1-1; 7 bases agree with TRBD1. This CDR3 is 15 amino acids long. The germline V gene has CDR1 LNHDA and CDR2 SQIVND (reference sequence). J lost 4 bases, V lost 6 bases, and 11 bases had no gene match.

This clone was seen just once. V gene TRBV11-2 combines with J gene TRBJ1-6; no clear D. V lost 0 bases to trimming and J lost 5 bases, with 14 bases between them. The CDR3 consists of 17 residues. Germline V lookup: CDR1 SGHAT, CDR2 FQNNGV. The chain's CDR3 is CASSLDFTGEDNSPLHF. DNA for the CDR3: TGTGCCAGCAGCTTAGATTTCACGGGAGAAGATAATTCACCCCTCCACTTT.

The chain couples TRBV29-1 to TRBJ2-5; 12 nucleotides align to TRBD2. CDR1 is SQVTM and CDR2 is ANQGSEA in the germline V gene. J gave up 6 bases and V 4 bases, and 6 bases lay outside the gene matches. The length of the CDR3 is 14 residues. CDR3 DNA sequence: TGCAGCGTTGTCTGGCTAGCGGGAGGGCAGACCCAGTACTTC. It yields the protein CSVVWLAGGQTQYF.

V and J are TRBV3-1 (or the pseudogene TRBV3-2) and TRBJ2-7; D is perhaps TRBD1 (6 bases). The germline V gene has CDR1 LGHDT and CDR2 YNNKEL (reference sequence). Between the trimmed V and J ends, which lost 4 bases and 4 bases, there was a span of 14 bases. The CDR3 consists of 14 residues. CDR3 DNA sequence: TGTGCCAGCAGCCCCTACGAGGGGGAATACGAGCAGTACTTC. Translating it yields CASSPYEGEYEQYF.

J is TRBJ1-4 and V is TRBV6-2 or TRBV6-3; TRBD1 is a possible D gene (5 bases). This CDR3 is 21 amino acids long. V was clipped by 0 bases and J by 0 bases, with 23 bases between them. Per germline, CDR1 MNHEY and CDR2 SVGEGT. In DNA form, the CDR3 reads TGTGCCAGCAGTTACTCGCCCCTTTCAGGGTGGGTCTTCTCAACTAATGAAAAACTGTTTTTT. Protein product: CASSYSPLSGWVFSTNEKLFF.

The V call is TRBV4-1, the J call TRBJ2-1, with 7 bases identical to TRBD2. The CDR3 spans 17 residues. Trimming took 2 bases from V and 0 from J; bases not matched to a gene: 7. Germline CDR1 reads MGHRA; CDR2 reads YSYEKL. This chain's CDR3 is CASSQKPSGSSYNEQFF. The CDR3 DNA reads TGCGCCAGCAGCCAAAAGCCTAGCGGTAGCTCCTACAATGAGCAGTTCTTC.

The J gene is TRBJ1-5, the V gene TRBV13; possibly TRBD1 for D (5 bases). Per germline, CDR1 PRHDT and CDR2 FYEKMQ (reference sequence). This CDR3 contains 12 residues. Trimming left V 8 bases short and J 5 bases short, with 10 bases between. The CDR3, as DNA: TGTGCCAGCTCGGCAGGGCATCAGCCCCAGCATTTT. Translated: CASSAGHQPQHF.

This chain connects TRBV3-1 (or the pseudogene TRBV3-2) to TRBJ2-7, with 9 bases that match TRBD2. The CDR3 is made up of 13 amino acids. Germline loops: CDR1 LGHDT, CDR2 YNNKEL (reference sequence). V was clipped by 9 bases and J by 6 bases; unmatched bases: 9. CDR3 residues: CASGAGGVGEQYF. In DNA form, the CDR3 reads TGTGCCAGTGGAGCGGGAGGAGTCGGCGAGCAGTACTTC.

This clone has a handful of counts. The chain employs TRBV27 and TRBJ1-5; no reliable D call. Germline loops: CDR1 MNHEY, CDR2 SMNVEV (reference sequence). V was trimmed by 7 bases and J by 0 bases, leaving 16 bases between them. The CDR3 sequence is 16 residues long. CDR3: CASKEAYSDSNQPQHF. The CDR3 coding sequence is TGTGCCAGCAAAGAAGCGTATAGTGATAGCAATCAGCCCCAGCATTTT.

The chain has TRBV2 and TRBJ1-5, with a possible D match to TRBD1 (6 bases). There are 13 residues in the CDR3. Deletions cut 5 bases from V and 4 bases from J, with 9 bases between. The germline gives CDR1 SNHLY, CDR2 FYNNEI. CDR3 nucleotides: TGTGCCAGCAGTTGGACAGAAAATCAGCCCCAGCATTTT. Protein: CASSWTENQPQHF.

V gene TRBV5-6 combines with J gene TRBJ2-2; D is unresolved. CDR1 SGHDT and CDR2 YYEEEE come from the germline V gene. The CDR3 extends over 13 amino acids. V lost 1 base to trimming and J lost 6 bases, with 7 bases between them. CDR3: CASSLFSPGELFF. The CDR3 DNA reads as TGTGCCAGCAGCTTGTTTAGTCCCGGGGAGCTGTTTTTT.

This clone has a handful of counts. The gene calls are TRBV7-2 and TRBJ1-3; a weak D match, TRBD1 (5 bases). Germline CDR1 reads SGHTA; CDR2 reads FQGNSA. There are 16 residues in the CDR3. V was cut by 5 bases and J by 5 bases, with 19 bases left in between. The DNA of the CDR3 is TGTGCCAGCAGCCGCCCCGGGACTCAAGCCCGAAACACCATATATTTT. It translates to CASSRPGTQARNTIYF.

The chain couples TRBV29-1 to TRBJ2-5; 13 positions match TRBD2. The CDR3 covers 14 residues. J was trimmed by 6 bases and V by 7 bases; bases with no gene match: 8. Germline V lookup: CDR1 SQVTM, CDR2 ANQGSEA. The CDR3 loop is CSAWTSGSTKTQYF. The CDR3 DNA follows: TGCAGCGCGTGGACTAGCGGGAGTACGAAGACCCAGTACTTC.

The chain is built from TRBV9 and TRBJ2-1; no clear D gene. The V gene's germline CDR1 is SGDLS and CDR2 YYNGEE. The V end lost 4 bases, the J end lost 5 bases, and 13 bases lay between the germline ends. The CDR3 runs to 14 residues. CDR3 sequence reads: CASSNSHDNNEQFF. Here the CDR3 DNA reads TGTGCCAGCAGCAACTCGCACGATAACAATGAGCAGTTCTTC.

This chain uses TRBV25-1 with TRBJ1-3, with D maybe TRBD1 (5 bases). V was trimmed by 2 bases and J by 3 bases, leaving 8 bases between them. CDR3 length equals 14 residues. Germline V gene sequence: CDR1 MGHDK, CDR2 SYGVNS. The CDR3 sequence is CASSEVGGGNTIYF. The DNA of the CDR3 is TGTGCCAGCAGTGAAGTGGGGGGTGGAAACACCATATATTTT.

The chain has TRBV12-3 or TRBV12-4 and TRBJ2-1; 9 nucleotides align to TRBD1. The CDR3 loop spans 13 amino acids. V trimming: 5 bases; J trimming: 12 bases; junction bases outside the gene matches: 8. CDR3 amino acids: CASSPGTGSAQFF. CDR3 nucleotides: TGTGCCAGCAGTCCCGGGACAGGGAGCGCGCAGTTCTTC.

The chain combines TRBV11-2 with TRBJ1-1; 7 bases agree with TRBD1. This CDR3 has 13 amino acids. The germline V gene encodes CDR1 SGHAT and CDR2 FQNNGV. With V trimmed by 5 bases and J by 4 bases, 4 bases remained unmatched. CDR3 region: CASSTQGGTEAFF. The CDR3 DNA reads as TGTGCCAGCAGCACGCAGGGGGGCACTGAAGCTTTCTTT.

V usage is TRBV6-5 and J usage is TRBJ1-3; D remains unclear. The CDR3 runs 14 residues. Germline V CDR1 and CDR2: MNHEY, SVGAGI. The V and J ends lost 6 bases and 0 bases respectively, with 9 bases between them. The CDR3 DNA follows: TGTGCCAGCAGCTACGCGGTCTCTGGAAACACCATATATTTT. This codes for CASSYAVSGNTIYF.

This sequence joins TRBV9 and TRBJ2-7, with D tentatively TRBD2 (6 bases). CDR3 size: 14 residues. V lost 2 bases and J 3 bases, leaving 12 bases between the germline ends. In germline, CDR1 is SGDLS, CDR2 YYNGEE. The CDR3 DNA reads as TGTGCCAGCAGCGTCTTAGGAGGGTTCTACGAGCAGTACTTC. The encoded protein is CASSVLGGFYEQYF.